The TCR beta chain described here comes from a study of technical replicates of blood from a handful of donors. Here immunoSEQ multiplex PCR was the method, and the copy in TCRdb shows in-frame clones only, minus some. Here the sample spans some 68,000 clones, over 85% being singletons. The CDR3 loop spans 15 amino acids. Germline CDR1 is ENHRY and CDR2 is SYGVKD. With V trimmed by 3 bases and J by 5 bases, 4 bases remained unmatched. The TCR sequence derives from a human donor in good health. Source material: T cells isolated from PBMCs. V gene TRBV10-3 combines with J gene TRBJ2-3; 11 bases are a match to TRBD2. Here the CDR3 DNA reads TGTGCCATCAGTGAACCGGGACTAGCGGTAGATACGCAGTATTTT. Residues: CAISEPGLAVDTQYF.